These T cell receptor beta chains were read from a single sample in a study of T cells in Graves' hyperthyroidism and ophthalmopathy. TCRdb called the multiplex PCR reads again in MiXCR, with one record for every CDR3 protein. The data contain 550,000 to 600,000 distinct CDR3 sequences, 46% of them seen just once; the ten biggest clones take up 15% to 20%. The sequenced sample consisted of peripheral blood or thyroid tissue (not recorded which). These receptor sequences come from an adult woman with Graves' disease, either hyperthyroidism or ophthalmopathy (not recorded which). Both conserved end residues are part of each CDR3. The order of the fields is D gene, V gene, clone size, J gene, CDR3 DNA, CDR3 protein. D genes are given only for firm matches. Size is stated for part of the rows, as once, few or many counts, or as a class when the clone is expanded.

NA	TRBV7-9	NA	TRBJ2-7	TGTGCCAGCAGTCCTGACGGGGTCTACGAGCAGTACTTC	CASSPDGVYEQYF
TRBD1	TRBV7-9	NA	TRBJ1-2	TGTGCCAGCAGCCACATCCAGGGGGGAAGGGGCTACACCTTC	CASSHIQGGRGYTF
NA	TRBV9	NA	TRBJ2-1	TGTGCCAGCAGCGCGTGGAGAGGGTCGGTCAATGAGCAGTTCTTC	CASSAWRGSVNEQFF
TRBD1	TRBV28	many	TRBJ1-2	TGTGCCAGCAGGGAAACCACAGGGGGCGGAGTAGGCTACACCTTC	CASRETTGGGVGYTF
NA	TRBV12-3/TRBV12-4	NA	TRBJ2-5	TGTGCCAGCAGACCTTCAGACGGTTCTGGGGAGACCCAGTACTTC	CASRPSDGSGETQYF
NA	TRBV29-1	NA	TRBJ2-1	TGCAGCGTCGACCTCCGGGGTGAGCAGTTCTTC	CSVDLRGEQFF
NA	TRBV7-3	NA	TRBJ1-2	TGTGCCAGCAGCTCACCTCAGGGGATGGGCGGCTACACCTTC	CASSSPQGMGGYTF
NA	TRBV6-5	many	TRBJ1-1	TGTGCCAGCAGGGGGGGGAGAAGTTCAGGGAAAGCTTTCTTT	CASRGGRSSGKAFF
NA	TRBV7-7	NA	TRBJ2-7	TGTGCTAGCAGTGCTTCCCGGGACGCCAAGAAGTACTTC	CASSASRDAKKYF
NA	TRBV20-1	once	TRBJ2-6	TGCAGTGCGAGAACCCCCGGACAGCCGGCTTTC	CSARTPGQPAF
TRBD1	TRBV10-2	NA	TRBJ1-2	TGTGCCAGCAGTGCCTGGACAGGGGGCGGAGGCTACACCTTC	CASSAWTGGGGYTF
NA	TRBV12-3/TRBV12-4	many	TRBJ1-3	TGTGCCAGCAGTTTCGCCGGGGTTGGAAACACCATATATTTT	CASSFAGVGNTIYF
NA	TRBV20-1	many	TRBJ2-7	TGCAGTGCTAGAGACTTTAGCGAGCTCTCCTACGAGCAGTACTTC	CSARDFSELSYEQYF
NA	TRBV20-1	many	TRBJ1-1	TGCAGTGCTACCCAGGGAGGTCCCGGGACTGAAGCTTTCTTT	CSATQGGPGTEAFF
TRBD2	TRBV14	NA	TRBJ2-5	TGTGCCAGCAGCCAAGGGGGACTAGCGGGAGCAGAGACCCAGTACTTC	CASSQGGLAGAETQYF
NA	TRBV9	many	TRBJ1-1	TGTGCCAGCAGCTGGGACATGAACACTGAAGCTTTCTTT	CASSWDMNTEAFF
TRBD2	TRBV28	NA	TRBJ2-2	TGTGCCAGCAGTTTAAATGCGGGAGGGTACGGGGCCGGGGAGCTGTTTTTT	CASSLNAGGYGAGELFF
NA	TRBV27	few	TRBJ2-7	TGTGCCAGCAGTTTAGTTCGGGCTGACAAATCCTACGAGCAGTACTTC	CASSLVRADKSYEQYF